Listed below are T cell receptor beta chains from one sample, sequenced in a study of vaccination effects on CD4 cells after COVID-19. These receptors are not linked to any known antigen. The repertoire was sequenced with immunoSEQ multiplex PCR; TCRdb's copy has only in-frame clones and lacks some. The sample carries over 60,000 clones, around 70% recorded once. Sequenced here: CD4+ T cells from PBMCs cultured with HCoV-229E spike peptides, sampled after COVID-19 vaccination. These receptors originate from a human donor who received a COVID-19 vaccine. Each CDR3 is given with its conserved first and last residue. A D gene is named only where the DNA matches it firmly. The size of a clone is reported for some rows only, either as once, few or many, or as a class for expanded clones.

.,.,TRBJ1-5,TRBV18,TGTGCCAGCTCACCGGTCCATAGCAATCAGCCCCAGCATTTT,CASSPVHSNQPQHF
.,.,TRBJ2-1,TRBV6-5,TGTGCCAGCAGTCCTGGACGGCCGAATGAGCAGTTCTTC,CASSPGRPNEQFF
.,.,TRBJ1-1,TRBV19,TGTGCCAGTAGTATCAGTCTGGACAGAGAGAACACTGAAGCTTTCTTT,CASSISLDRENTEAFF
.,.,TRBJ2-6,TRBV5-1,TGCGCCAGCAGCTTGGCCGGATACTCTGGGGCCAACGTCCTGACTTTC,CASSLAGYSGANVLTF
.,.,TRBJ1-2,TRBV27,TGTGCCAGCAGTGCAGGGACAAAATATGGCTACACCTTC,CASSAGTKYGYTF
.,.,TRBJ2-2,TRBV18,TGTGCCAGCTCACCGCGGCAGGCCGACACCGGGGAGCTGTTTTTT,CASSPRQADTGELFF
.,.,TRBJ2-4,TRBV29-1,TGCAGCGTTGAGTCCGGGGGTCGGGCCAAAAACATTCAGTACTTC,CSVESGGRAKNIQYF
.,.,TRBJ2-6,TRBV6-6,TGTGCCAGCACGGACCCTGGGGCCAACGTCCTGACTTTC,CASTDPGANVLTF
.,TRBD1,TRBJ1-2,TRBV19,TGTGCCAGTAGAGACACAGGGGGAAGCTATGGCTACACCTTC,CASRDTGGSYGYTF
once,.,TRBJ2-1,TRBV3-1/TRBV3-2,TGTGCCAGCAGCCAACTTTCAAGGGGGGGCCGGGATGAGCAGTTCTTC,CASSQLSRGGRDEQFF
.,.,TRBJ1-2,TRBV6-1,TGTGCCAGCAGTGAAGTGGCGGGGGATGGCTACACCTTC,CASSEVAGDGYTF
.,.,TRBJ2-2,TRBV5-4,TGTGCCAGCAGCTTGATGGGGTCAGGGGCCCCCGGGGAGCTGTTTTTT,CASSLMGSGAPGELFF
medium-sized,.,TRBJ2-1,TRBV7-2,TGTGCCAGCAGCCCGTATATAACCAATGAGCAGTTCTTC,CASSPYITNEQFF
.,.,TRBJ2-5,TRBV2,TGTGCCAGCAGTGATTACGAGACCCAGTACTTC,CASSDYETQYF
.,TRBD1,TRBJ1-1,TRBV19,TGTGCCAGTCACCTGGACAGGATGAACACTGAAGCTTTCTTT,CASHLDRMNTEAFF
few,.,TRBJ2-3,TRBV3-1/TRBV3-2,TGTGCCAGCAGCCAAGATTACCCCTTCACAGATACGCAGTATTTT,CASSQDYPFTDTQYF